These 23 T cell receptor beta chains share one sample of origin, sequenced in a study of blood T cells in healthy people across ages (dated by TCRdb to about 2015). The library was prepared using 5' RACE. The instrument given in TCRdb is Illumina HiSeq 2500. A second PCR of roughly 6 to 11 cycles was run with a J-beta primer mix and a sample-barcoded 5' primer. TCRdb reanalyzed the raw reads on its own, using fastp at Q25 for trimming and MiXCR for clone calling, and kept in-frame beta chains. Entries are consolidated by CDR3 protein sequence, retaining the most common genes and DNA. Across this sample there are approximately 490,000 distinct CDR3 sequences, with 20% to 30% seen only once. In total, the top ten clones hold under 9% of the sample. This same sample was also taken into another study, of T cells of mothers and their children.

Specimen: blood. Receptor source: a boy aged 5-17 years in good health.

This clonotype was seen only a few times. V is TRBV12-3 or TRBV12-4 and J is TRBJ2-1; D is undetermined. The CDR3 runs to 13 residues. V lost 5 bases to trimming and J lost 8 bases, with 13 bases between them. CDR3 bases: TGTGCCAGCAGTGCGAAAATAGTAGATGAGCAGTTCTTC. This gives the protein CASSAKIVDEQFF.

The chain uses TRBV7-8 and TRBJ2-2; TRBD1 agrees at 7 bases. Unmatched junction bases numbered 10, after V lost 5 bases and J lost 7 bases. There are 15 residues in the CDR3. CDR1 is SGHVS, CDR2 FQNEAQ, per germline. The DNA of the CDR3 is TGTGCCAGCAGCATAGAAGTAGGGGGCGGCGGGGAGCTGTTTTTT. This sequence encodes CASSIEVGGGGELFF.

The chain employs TRBV7-9 and TRBJ1-5; 9 nucleotides align to TRBD1. From germline, CDR1 is SEHNR and CDR2 FQNEAQ (reference sequence). Trimming removed 4 bases from V and 6 bases from J; junction bases left unmatched: 4. The CDR3 spans 14 residues. CDR3 sequence reads: CASSSDRGGQPQHF. In DNA, the CDR3 is TGTGCCAGCAGCTCGGACAGGGGAGGTCAGCCCCAGCATTTT.

This clonotype was seen a few times. The rearrangement uses TRBV7-2 and TRBJ2-1; D uncertain. Between the trimmed V and J ends, which lost 2 bases and 8 bases, there was a span of 19 bases. Germline CDR1 reads SGHTA; CDR2 reads FQGNSA. The CDR3 runs 16 residues. The CDR3 DNA follows: TGTGCCAGCAGCTTAAATAGTCCGAGACCCGGGCATGAGCAGTTCTTC. Its translation: CASSLNSPRPGHEQFF.

This clonotype was detected a few times. The chain has TRBV6-1 and TRBJ1-2, with 7 bases aligning to TRBD1. The CDR3 contains 13 residues. Losses at the gene ends were 6 bases for V and 7 bases for J; bases not matched to a gene: 8. From germline, CDR1 is MNHNS and CDR2 SASEGT. CDR3 sequence: CASRKGQASGYTF. The CDR3 DNA follows: TGTGCCAGCAGGAAAGGACAGGCGTCTGGCTACACCTTC.

This clonotype has more than one count but fewer than ten. The chain uses TRBV27 and TRBJ1-1; no clear D. V was shortened by 2 bases and J by 9 bases, with 16 bases between the two germline ends. CDR1 and CDR2 from the germline V gene are MNHEY and SMNVEV (reference sequence). This CDR3 is built from 14 residues. CDR3 protein: CASSLGNSYAKAFF. DNA of the CDR3: TGTGCCAGCAGTTTAGGGAACAGCTATGCAAAAGCTTTCTTT.

The chain employs TRBV20-1 and TRBJ1-1, with no clear D. The CDR3 runs to 14 residues. Germline CDR1 is DFQATT and CDR2 is SNEGSKA (reference sequence). Trimming took off 3 bases at V and 1 base at J, with 12 bases between the two ends. This chain's CDR3 is CSASRRGANTEAFF. The CDR3 bases are TGCAGTGCTAGTAGGCGAGGAGCGAACACTGAAGCTTTCTTT.

This clonotype was recorded only once. The chain employs TRBV28 and TRBJ2-3, with TRBD1 as a possible D gene (5 bases). This CDR3 region has 15 residues. CDR1 is MDHEN and CDR2 is SYDVKM in the germline V gene. Trimming removed 2 bases at V and 0 bases at J, with 9 bases between. The CDR3: CASSLGQSSTDTQYF. In nucleotides, the CDR3 is TGTGCCAGCAGTTTAGGACAATCTAGCACAGATACGCAGTATTTT.

This chain connects TRBV12-3 or TRBV12-4 to TRBJ1-5; the D is unclear. The CDR3 extends over 15 amino acids. V gave up 6 bases and J gave up 5 bases, with 17 bases separating them. CDR3 residues: CASSSSVGFDQPQHF. The DNA for the CDR3 is TGTGCCAGCAGCTCCTCGGTCGGCTTCGATCAGCCCCAGCATTTT.

In DNA, the CDR3 is TGTGCCAGCAGCAAAGGGAGGGAGACCCAGTACTTC. It is translated as CASSKGRETQYF. The rearrangement links TRBV21-1 to TRBJ2-5; the listed D gene, TRBD2, was not tested against the DNA. TRBV21-1 is listed as a pseudogene. This CDR3 has 12 amino acids.

This clonotype was seen a handful of times. This chain links TRBV11-3 with TRBJ2-1; 7 bases map to TRBD1. The tail of the sequence fits TRBJ2-7 better, so the J call may be wrong. Germline V gene data show CDR1 as SGHNT and CDR2 as YENEEA. CDR3 length: 15 amino acids. CDR3 in amino acids: CASSLSVTGRDEQYF. The CDR3 DNA follows: TGTGCCAGCAGCTTATCTGTGACAGGGAGAGACGAGCAGTACTTC.

This clonotype was seen a handful of times. This chain joins TRBV30 and TRBJ1-4, with D unresolved. CDR3 length equals 14 residues. The ends were cut back, 0 bases at V and 8 bases at J, with 13 bases in the middle. The germline V gene encodes CDR1 GTSNPN and CDR2 SVGIG (reference sequence). The CDR3: CAWSVPPWKEKLFF. DNA of the CDR3: TGTGCCTGGAGTGTACCACCATGGAAGGAAAAACTGTTTTTT.

J is TRBJ2-7 and V is TRBV27; 8 bases fit TRBD1. The ends lost 4 bases at V and 3 bases at J; junction bases unmatched: 8. The CDR3 length is 15 residues. Germline loops: CDR1 MNHEY, CDR2 SMNVEV (reference sequence). The CDR3: CASSSQGAGIYEQYF. The CDR3 nucleotides read TGTGCCAGCAGTTCCCAGGGGGCTGGAATCTACGAGCAGTACTTC.

This clonotype has only a few counts. This chain connects TRBV20-1 to TRBJ2-5; 14 bases are shared with TRBD2. Near its end, the DNA agrees better with TRBJ2-1, so the J call may be wrong. The CDR3 has 16 amino acids. Germline V gene lookup returns CDR1 DFQATT and CDR2 SNEGSKA (reference sequence). This CDR3 reads CSASPMGLAGVREQFF. CDR3 DNA: TGCAGTGCTTCCCCGATGGGACTAGCGGGAGTGCGAGAGCAGTTCTTC.

The rearrangement uses TRBV5-1 and TRBJ2-2; TRBD1 matches at 7 bases. In germline, CDR1 is SGHRS, CDR2 YFSETQ. The V gene end was trimmed by 2 bases and the J gene end by 5 bases; junction bases not matched to a gene: 12. This CDR3 comprises 17 residues. The CDR3 sequence is CASSLLSGGIQTGELFF. CDR3 sequence (DNA): TGCGCCAGCAGCTTACTTTCAGGGGGAATCCAAACCGGGGAGCTGTTTTTT.

The chain uses TRBV7-3 and TRBJ2-1; no clear D. Germline V gene sequence: CDR1 SGHTA, CDR2 FQGTGA. The CDR3 is 14 residues long. The V and J ends lost 1 base and 7 bases respectively, with 11 bases between them. For the CDR3, the DNA is TGTGCCAGCAGCTTAAGGGCTAGTGGGAATGAGCAGTTCTTC. Translating gives CASSLRASGNEQFF. The full variable domain, its missing parts supplied by reference TRBV7-3 and TRBJ2-1, is GAGVSQTPSNKVTEKGKYVELRCDPISGHTALYWYRQSLGQGPEFLIYFQGTGAADDSGLPNDRFFAVRPEGSVSTLKIQRTERGDSAVYLCASSLRASGNEQFFGPGTRLTVL.

This chain joins TRBV20-1 and TRBJ1-2, with D possibly matching TRBD1 (6 bases). CDR1 DFQATT and CDR2 SNEGSKA come from the germline V gene (reference sequence). Trimming stripped 6 bases from V and 4 bases from J, with 12 bases between. The CDR3 is 12 amino acids. CDR3 nucleotides: TGCAGTGCCACGCCAGGGGCCTATGGCTACACCTTC. It encodes CSATPGAYGYTF.

The CDR3 sequence: CATAPGTVSREQYF. In DNA form, the CDR3 reads TGTGCCACTGCCCCCGGGACCGTGTCCCGCGAGCAGTACTTC. The chain employs TRBV27 and TRBJ2-7; D might be TRBD1 or TRBD2, each matching 5 bases. V shed 10 bases and J shed 6 bases, with 22 bases lying between them. This CDR3 is 14 amino acids long. Germline V CDR1 and CDR2: MNHEY, SMNVEV (reference sequence).

This sequence joins TRBV12-3 or TRBV12-4 and TRBJ2-7; D gene unclear. The CDR3 has 13 residues. V was pared by 5 bases and J by 2 bases, with 10 bases between. The CDR3 coding sequence is TGTGCCAGCAGTGCAGTCGCGACCTACGAGCAGTACTTC. Its translation: CASSAVATYEQYF.

The chain carries TRBV12-3 or TRBV12-4 and TRBJ1-4; 9 bases fit TRBD1. After removal of 5 bases from V and 6 bases from J, the junction contained 7 bases not matched to a gene. This CDR3 contains 15 residues. The CDR3 loop reads CASSLGGTGYEKLFF. In nucleotides, the CDR3 is TGTGCCAGCAGTCTCGGCGGGACAGGGTATGAAAAACTGTTTTTT.

The gene calls are TRBV24-1 and TRBJ2-5; 8 bases align to TRBD1. The germline V gene encodes CDR1 KGHDR and CDR2 SFDVKD. The CDR3 sequence is 15 residues long. The ends lost 4 bases at V and 2 bases at J; junction bases unmatched: 5. The CDR3 DNA is TGTGCCACCAGTGACCGTCGACAGGGGCAAGAGACCCAGTACTTC. This codes for CATSDRRQGQETQYF.

This clonotype was observed a handful of times. This chain joins TRBV11-2 and TRBJ1-1; D is undetermined. The CDR3 sequence is 14 residues long. With 1 base removed from V and 10 bases from J, the gap between germline ends came to 16 bases. Germline lookup yields CDR1 SGHAT and CDR2 FQNNGV. This CDR3 is CASSLVAGSELAFF. The CDR3 coding sequence is TGTGCCAGCAGCTTAGTTGCCGGATCGGAGCTAGCTTTCTTT.

This clonotype was recorded only once. This chain links TRBV4-3 with TRBJ2-2; TRBD1 agrees at 7 bases. Germline assignment: CDR1 LGHNA and CDR2 YSLEER. The CDR3 length is 15 residues. V lost 6 bases, J lost 6 bases, and 10 bases stayed unmatched. The CDR3 protein is CASSPLPTGAGELFF. Here the CDR3 DNA reads TGCGCCAGCAGTCCGCTCCCTACAGGGGCCGGGGAGCTGTTTTTT.